The 25 T cell receptor beta chains given below trace back to one sample, sequenced in a study of beta chain features in type 1 diabetes. Findings and limits, study-wide: Researchers report that Type 1 diabetes patients had moderately but significantly shorter TCRB CDR3s across all four CD4+ subsets.

Investigators reverse transcribed all isolated RNA, so they sequenced expressed TCRB transcripts. The repertoire was sequenced with immunoSEQ multiplex PCR; TCRdb's copy has only in-frame clones and lacks some. The table has 150,000 to 200,000 clones, roughly 65% seen once. No cognate antigen is known for these TCRs. The material sequenced was naive CD4+ T cells from blood. The receptor set was obtained from a man aged 25-40 years with type 1 diabetes.

The chain recombines TRBV5-4 with TRBJ1-2; 8 positions agree with TRBD1. CDR1 SGHNT and CDR2 YYREEE come from the germline V gene (reference sequence). The CDR3 covers 14 residues. The ends lost 0 bases at V and 6 bases at J; junction bases unmatched: 4. The CDR3 sequence is CASSLGPGGDGYTF. CDR3 sequence (DNA): TGTGCCAGCAGCTTGGGGCCAGGGGGCGATGGCTACACCTTC.

This clone was counted a few times. The gene calls are TRBV5-1 and TRBJ2-4; TRBD2 agrees at 13 bases. CDR3 length: 18 residues. In germline, CDR1 is SGHRS, CDR2 YFSETQ. Unmatched junction bases numbered 6, after V lost 3 bases and J lost 0 bases. The CDR3 bases are TGCGCCAGCAGCTCCGGACTAGCGGGGGCGCTAGCCAAAAACATTCAGTACTTC. As protein: CASSSGLAGALAKNIQYF.

The chain couples TRBV25-1 to TRBJ1-2; D possibly corresponds to TRBD1 (5 bases). Germline assignment: CDR1 MGHDK and CDR2 SYGVNS. CDR3 length: 14 residues. Trimming took off 8 bases at V and 1 base at J, with 14 bases between the two ends. The CDR3 bases are TGTGCCAGCTCCTCCCCGGGACTTAACTATGGCTACACCTTC. This encodes CASSSPGLNYGYTF.

The J gene is TRBJ1-1, the V gene TRBV29-1; TRBD1 is a possible D gene (5 bases). Trimming took 6 bases from V and 0 from J, leaving 14 bases between them. Per the germline V gene, CDR1 is SQVTM and CDR2 is ANQGSEA. This CDR3 is built from 14 residues. The CDR3 loop is CSVAYGTVNTEAFF. In DNA form, the CDR3 reads TGCAGCGTCGCCTATGGGACGGTGAACACTGAAGCTTTCTTT.

The chain has TRBV29-1 and TRBJ1-2; no clear D gene. Trimming stripped 4 bases from V and 3 bases from J, with 9 bases between. The CDR3 has 12 amino acids. The germline gives CDR1 SQVTM, CDR2 ANQGSEA. In nucleotides, the CDR3 is TGCAGCGTTGCCCCGGACCACTATGGCTACACCTTC. This translates into CSVAPDHYGYTF.

V usage is TRBV10-3 and J usage is TRBJ2-7; tentatively, D is TRBD1 (5 bases). V dropped 7 bases and J dropped 4 bases, with 8 bases sitting between them. This CDR3 has 11 residues. Germline-derived CDR1 and CDR2 are ENHRY and SYGVKD. This CDR3 is CAINAGYEQYF. Here the CDR3 DNA reads TGTGCCATCAATGCAGGGTACGAGCAGTACTTC.

The chain joins TRBV5-6 to TRBJ2-7, with 8 bases identical to TRBD2. Germline CDR1 and CDR2: SGHDT and YYEEEE. V dropped 1 base and J dropped 0; count of bases not matched to a gene: 3. The CDR3 extends over 15 amino acids. CDR3 region: CASSLRTSLSYEQYF. Written as DNA, the CDR3 is TGTGCCAGCAGCTTGAGGACTAGCCTCTCCTACGAGCAGTACTTC.

In its sample, this clone was seen a few times. The rearrangement uses TRBV19 and TRBJ2-1; 9 bases are a match to TRBD2. CDR1 is LNHDA, CDR2 SQIVND, per germline (reference sequence). Trimming removed 5 bases from V and 8 bases from J; junction bases left unmatched: 7. The CDR3 loop spans 14 amino acids. The CDR3 region has the DNA TGTGCCAGTAGTCGGGAGCGGGGGGCCGATGAGCAGTTCTTC. It encodes CASSRERGADEQFF.

This clone was recorded once. The chain is built from TRBV6-5 and TRBJ2-1; D possibly uses TRBD1 or TRBD2 (5 bases each). The V end was cut by 4 bases, the J end by 3 bases, with 16 bases between. From germline, CDR1 is MNHEY and CDR2 SVGAGI. The CDR3 consists of 16 residues. The CDR3 here is CASSFLSRGGYNEQFF. The CDR3 DNA reads TGTGCCAGCAGTTTCCTTTCGAGGGGCGGCTACAATGAGCAGTTCTTC.

The gene calls are TRBV19 and TRBJ1-6, with TRBD1 matching over 10 bases. The CDR3 runs to 14 residues. V was clipped by 5 bases and J by 7 bases; unmatched bases: 2. Looked up from germline, CDR1 is LNHDA and CDR2 is SQIVND (reference sequence). CDR3 bases: TGTGCCAGTAGTGCGGGACAGGGGAATTCACCCCTCCACTTT. This encodes CASSAGQGNSPLHF.

The genes are TRBV7-2 and TRBJ2-5, with D tentatively TRBD2 (5 bases). Germline loops: CDR1 SGHTA, CDR2 FQGNSA. The CDR3 is 15 residues long. The V and J ends lost 1 base and 1 base respectively, with 10 bases between them. The CDR3 DNA is TGTGCCAGCAGCTTAGAATCCAGCGGCCAAGAGACCCAGTACTTC. This translates into CASSLESSGQETQYF.

This clone has just one count. The gene calls are TRBV25-1 and TRBJ1-2, with 7 nucleotides matching TRBD1. The CDR3 sequence is 16 residues long. CDR1 and CDR2 from the germline V gene are MGHDK and SYGVNS. After removal of 0 bases from V and 3 bases from J, the junction contained 7 bases not matched to a gene. The CDR3 here is CASSEYGRDSYYGYTF. Here the CDR3 DNA reads TGTGCCAGCAGTGAATATGGAAGGGACAGCTACTATGGCTACACCTTC.

The J gene is TRBJ2-7, the V gene TRBV25-1; the D is unclear. Trimming shortened V by 8 bases and J by 2 bases, and 16 bases separated the two germline ends. Germline V lookup: CDR1 MGHDK, CDR2 SYGVNS. There are 14 residues in the CDR3. CDR3 loop: CASSPMGLAYEQYF. CDR3 in DNA: TGTGCCAGCTCACCGATGGGCCTGGCCTACGAGCAGTACTTC.

This chain connects TRBV9 to TRBJ1-5, with TRBD1 matching 10 bases. Looked up from germline, CDR1 is SGDLS and CDR2 is YYNGEE. The CDR3 sequence is 15 residues long. Unmatched junction bases numbered 4, after V lost 3 bases and J lost 4 bases. The CDR3 here is CASSAGTGVNQPQHF. The DNA for the CDR3 is TGTGCCAGCAGCGCCGGGACAGGGGTAAATCAGCCCCAGCATTTT.

DNA of the CDR3: TGTGCCTCACACCGGGACAGGGACACCGGGGAGCTGTTTTTT. Translated: CASHRDRDTGELFF. The V call is TRBV30, the J call TRBJ2-2; 9 bases map to TRBD1. CDR1 and CDR2 from the germline V gene are GTSNPN and SVGIG (reference sequence). This CDR3 spans 14 amino acids. With V trimmed by 7 bases and J by 3 bases, 6 bases remained unmatched.

This clone has just a few counts. In DNA, the CDR3 is TGCAGCGCCGCCCCCCAGGGAGGCTATGGCTACACCTTC. Translating gives CSAAPQGGYGYTF. The chain couples TRBV29-1 to TRBJ1-2; a possible D gene is TRBD1 (5 bases). Per germline, CDR1 SQVTM and CDR2 ANQGSEA. The CDR3 has 13 amino acids. V was pared by 7 bases and J by 4 bases, with 16 bases between.

This chain connects TRBV9 to TRBJ2-5, with 10 positions matching TRBD1. This CDR3 region has 15 residues. Germline CDR1 is SGDLS and CDR2 is YYNGEE. The V and J ends lost 4 bases and 5 bases, in that order; junction bases with no gene match: 8. This chain's CDR3 is CASSPRDRGWETQYF. The CDR3 region has the DNA TGTGCCAGCAGCCCGAGGGACAGGGGTTGGGAGACCCAGTACTTC.

The chain is built from TRBV29-1 and TRBJ1-2; no firm D call. Germline V lookup: CDR1 SQVTM, CDR2 ANQGSEA. CDR3 length equals 14 residues. V lost 2 bases, J lost 5 bases, and 15 bases lay in between. CDR3 DNA: TGCAGCGTTGAATTAAGCAGACTTCCTTATGGCTACACCTTC. Residues: CSVELSRLPYGYTF.

The chain is built from TRBV2 and TRBJ1-1; D uncertain. Germline V gives CDR1 SNHLY, CDR2 FYNNEI. The V end was cut by 4 bases, the J end by 1 base, with 4 bases between. There are 12 residues in the CDR3. CDR3: CASSVGNTEAFF. Written as DNA, the CDR3 is TGTGCCAGCAGTGTTGGGAACACTGAAGCTTTCTTT. Supplemented by reference TRBV2 and TRBJ1-1, the full variable domain reads EPEVTQTPSHQVTQMGQEVILRCVPISNHLYFYWYRQILGQKVEFLVSFYNNEISEKSEIFDDQFSVERPDGSNFTLKIRSTKLEDSAMYFCASSVGNTEAFFGQGTRLTVV.

This clone was found a few times. This chain links TRBV30 with TRBJ1-1; possibly TRBD1 for D (5 bases). Germline assignment: CDR1 GTSNPN and CDR2 SVGIG (reference sequence). V was pared by 5 bases and J by 0 bases, with 10 bases between. This CDR3 has 13 residues. CDR3 residues: CAWGTIMNTEAFF. CDR3 nucleotide sequence: TGTGCCTGGGGGACGATCATGAACACTGAAGCTTTCTTT.

The V and J genes are TRBV28 and TRBJ2-2, with D possibly TRBD2 on 5 matching bases. CDR3 size: 12 residues. Germline V CDR1 and CDR2: MDHEN, SYDVKM. Trimming cost V 8 bases and J 8 bases, with 12 bases left between them. CDR3 coding DNA: TGTGCCAGCCTTACTAGTGAGGGGGAGCTGTTTTTT. It specifies CASLTSEGELFF.

The chain couples TRBV6-5 to TRBJ1-6; D remains ambiguous. V lost 5 bases and J 7 bases, leaving 9 bases between the germline ends. The CDR3 spans 13 residues. Germline CDR1 reads MNHEY; CDR2 reads SVGAGI. The CDR3 spells CASSKVINSPLHF. The CDR3 DNA reads TGTGCCAGCAGTAAGGTTATAAATTCACCCCTCCACTTT.

There are a few counts of this clone. The V and J genes are TRBV7-9 and TRBJ2-5; weak D call: TRBD2 (5 bases). V dropped 2 bases and J dropped 5 bases, with 9 bases sitting between them. The V gene's germline CDR1 is SEHNR and CDR2 FQNEAQ (reference sequence). This CDR3 is built from 13 residues. The CDR3 nucleotides read TGTGCCAGCAGCTTAATGGGCGGGGAGACCCAGTACTTC. The encoded protein is CASSLMGGETQYF.

V and J are TRBV14 and TRBJ2-1; D not certain. V gave up 0 bases and J gave up 3 bases, with 12 bases separating them. The germline V gene has CDR1 SGHDN and CDR2 FVKESK. This CDR3 spans 16 amino acids. CDR3 sequence reads: CASSQDHGNFYNEQFF. CDR3 sequence (DNA): TGTGCCAGCAGCCAAGATCATGGGAACTTCTACAATGAGCAGTTCTTC.

The chain uses TRBV29-1 and TRBJ2-5; D uncertain. The CDR3 sequence is 13 residues long. Per germline, CDR1 SQVTM and CDR2 ANQGSEA. Between the trimmed V and J ends, which lost 0 bases and 2 bases, there was a span of 7 bases. CDR3 sequence: CSVEDPQQETQYF. CDR3 nucleotide sequence: TGCAGCGTTGAAGATCCCCAGCAAGAGACCCAGTACTTC.